This T cell receptor (beta chain) was profiled in a study of CD8 T cells in ankylosing spondylitis. One entry per CDR3 protein, called by TCRdb with MiXCR from the 5' RACE reads. The table lists 450,000 to 550,000 distinct CDR3 sequences, about 5.7% of them singletons. V was trimmed by 0 bases and J by 2 bases, leaving 14 bases between them. Germline assignment: CDR1 MNHEY and CDR2 SMNVEV (reference sequence). This CDR3 region has 16 residues. This clonotype was recorded many times. The antigen is not known. Study-wide findings and caveats: Ankylosing spondylitis blood seemed to carry a telltale TCR beta motif made of roughly 8 highly homologous variants.

The material sequenced was blood, either unsorted or a sorted T cell fraction (not recorded which). This TCR derives from a male donor with ankylosing spondylitis. The V and J genes are TRBV27 and TRBJ2-7, with D possibly matching TRBD2 (5 bases). The CDR3 loop is CASSLSPSGSTYEQYF. The CDR3 DNA reads as TGTGCCAGCAGTTTATCCCCCTCGGGGAGCACCTACGAGCAGTACTTC.